This T cell receptor beta chain derives from a study of T cell responses to AZD1222 COVID-19 vaccine. Study context: Second-dose intervals of approximately 4 or approximately 12 weeks were pooled.

In the case of this clone: The antigen is not known.

Measured with immunoSEQ multiplex PCR; TCRdb has only the in-frame clones, and not every one. The table has 92,000 or so clones, about nine tenths seen once. Study-level points and caveats: Unmutated variant regions are reportedly the target of nearly half of TCRs that are spike-specific.

Sample: peripheral blood, taken on day 0 of AZD1222 vaccination. This clonotype was obtained from an adult in good health.

The CDR3: CASSLARGMEAFF. In DNA, the CDR3 is TGTGCCAGCAGCTTAGCCCGGGGAATGGAGGCTTTCTTT. This sequence joins TRBV7-2 and TRBJ1-1; D ambiguous. The CDR3 consists of 13 residues. V dropped 0 bases and J dropped 11 bases, with 13 bases sitting between them. Germline loops: CDR1 SGHTA, CDR2 FQGNSA. Supplemented by reference TRBV7-2 and TRBJ1-1, the full variable domain reads GAGVSQSPSNKVTEKGKDVELRCDPISGHTALYWYRQSLGQGLEFLIYFQGNSAPDKSGLPSDRFSAERTGGSVSTLTIQRTQQEDSAVYLCASSLARGMEAFFGQGTRLTVV.